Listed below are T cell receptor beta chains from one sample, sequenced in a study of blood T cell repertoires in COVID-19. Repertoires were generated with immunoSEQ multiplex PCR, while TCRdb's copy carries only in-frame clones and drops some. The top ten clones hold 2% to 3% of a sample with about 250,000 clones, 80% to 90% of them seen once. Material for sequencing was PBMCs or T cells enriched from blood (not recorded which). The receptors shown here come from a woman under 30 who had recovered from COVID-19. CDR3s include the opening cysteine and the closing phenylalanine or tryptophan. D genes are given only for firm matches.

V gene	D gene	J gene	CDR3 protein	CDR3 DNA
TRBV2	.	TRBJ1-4	CATRRFGEKLFF	TGTGCCACCCGGCGGTTTGGGGAAAAACTGTTTTTT
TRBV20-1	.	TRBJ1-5	CRRNQPQHF	TGCAGGAGGAATCAGCCCCAGCATTTT
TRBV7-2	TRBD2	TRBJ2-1	CASSLAGLALTHNEQFF	TGTGCCAGCAGCTTAGCAGGACTAGCGCTCACTCACAATGAGCAGTTCTTC
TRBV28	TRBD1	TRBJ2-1	CASRPTGTNEQFF	TGTGCCAGCAGGCCGACAGGGACCAATGAGCAGTTCTTC
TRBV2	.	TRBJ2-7	CASSQGWGSSYEQYF	TGTGCCAGCAGCCAGGGGTGGGGCAGTTCCTACGAGCAGTACTTC
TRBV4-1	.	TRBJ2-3	CASSQEPGGTDTQYF	TGCGCCAGCAGCCAAGAACCGGGGGGCACAGATACGCAGTATTTT
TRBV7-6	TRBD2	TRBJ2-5	CASSFPSGGAGYQETQYF	TGTGCCAGCAGCTTTCCTAGCGGGGGGGCCGGATATCAAGAGACCCAGTACTTC
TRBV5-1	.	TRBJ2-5	CASSLQALQETQYF	TGCGCCAGCAGCTTGCAGGCCCTACAAGAGACCCAGTACTTC
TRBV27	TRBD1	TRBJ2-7	CASSPARTGGIKQYF	TGTGCCAGCAGTCCCGCCCGGACAGGGGGAATCAAGCAGTACTTC
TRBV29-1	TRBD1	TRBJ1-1	CSVLGQGGWNTEAFF	TGCAGCGTCCTAGGACAGGGCGGTTGGAACACTGAAGCTTTCTTT